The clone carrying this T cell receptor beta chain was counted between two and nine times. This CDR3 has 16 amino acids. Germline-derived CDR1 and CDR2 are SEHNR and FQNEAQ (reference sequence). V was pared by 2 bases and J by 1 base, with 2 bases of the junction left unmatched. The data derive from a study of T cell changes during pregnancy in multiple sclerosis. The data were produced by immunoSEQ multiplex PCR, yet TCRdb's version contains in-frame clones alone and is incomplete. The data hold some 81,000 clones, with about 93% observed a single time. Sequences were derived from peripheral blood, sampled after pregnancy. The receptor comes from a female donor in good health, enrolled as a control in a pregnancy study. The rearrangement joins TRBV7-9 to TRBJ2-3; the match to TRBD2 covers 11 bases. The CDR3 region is CASSLLAGGGTDTQYF. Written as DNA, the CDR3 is TGTGCCAGCAGCTTACTAGCGGGGGGCGGCACAGATACGCAGTATTTT.